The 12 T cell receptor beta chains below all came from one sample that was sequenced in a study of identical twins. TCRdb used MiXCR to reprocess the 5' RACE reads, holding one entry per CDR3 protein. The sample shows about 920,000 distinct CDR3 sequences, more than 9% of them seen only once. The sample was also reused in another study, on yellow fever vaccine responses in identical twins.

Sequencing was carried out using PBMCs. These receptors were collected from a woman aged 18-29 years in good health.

The CDR3 region is CASSIAGQGNQPQHF. The CDR3 nucleotides read TGTGCCAGTAGTATAGCGGGACAGGGTAATCAGCCCCAGCATTTT. The chain recombines TRBV19 with TRBJ1-5, with TRBD1 matching over 9 bases. The V gene's germline CDR1 is LNHDA and CDR2 SQIVND (reference sequence). V shed 1 base, J shed 4 bases, and the junction held 2 bases outside the gene matches. The CDR3 totals 15 residues.

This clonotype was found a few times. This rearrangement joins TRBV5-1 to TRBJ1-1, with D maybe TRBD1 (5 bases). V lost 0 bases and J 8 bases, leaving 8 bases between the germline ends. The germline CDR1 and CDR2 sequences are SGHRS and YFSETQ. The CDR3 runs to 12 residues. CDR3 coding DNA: TGCGCCAGCAGCTTGGACGGACAAGAAGCTTTCTTT. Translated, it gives CASSLDGQEAFF.

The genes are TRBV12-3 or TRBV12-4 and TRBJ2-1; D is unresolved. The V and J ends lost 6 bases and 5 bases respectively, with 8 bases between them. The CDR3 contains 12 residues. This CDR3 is CASRIPNNEQFF. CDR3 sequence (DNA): TGTGCCAGCAGGATCCCCAACAATGAGCAGTTCTTC.

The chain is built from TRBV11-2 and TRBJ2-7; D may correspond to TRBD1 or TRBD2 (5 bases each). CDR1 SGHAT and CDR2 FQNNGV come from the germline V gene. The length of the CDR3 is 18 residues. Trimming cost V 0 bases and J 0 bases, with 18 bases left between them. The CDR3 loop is CASSLDLRSGPSSYEQYV. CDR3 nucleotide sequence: TGTGCCAGCAGCTTAGATCTAAGGTCGGGACCCAGCTCCTACGAGCAGTACGTC.

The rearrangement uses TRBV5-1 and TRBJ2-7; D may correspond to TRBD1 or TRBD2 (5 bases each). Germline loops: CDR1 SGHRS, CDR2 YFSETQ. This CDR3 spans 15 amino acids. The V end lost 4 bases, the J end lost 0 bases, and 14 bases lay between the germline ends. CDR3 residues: CASSLDPGTSYEQYF. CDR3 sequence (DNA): TGCGCCAGCAGCCTAGACCCCGGGACCTCCTACGAGCAGTACTTC. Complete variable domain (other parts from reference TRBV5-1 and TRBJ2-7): KAGVTQTPRYLIKTRGQQVTLSCSPISGHRSVSWYQQTPGQGLQFLFEYFSETQRNKGNFPGRFSGRQFSNSRSEMNVSTLELGDSALYLCASSLDPGTSYEQYFGPGTRLTVT.

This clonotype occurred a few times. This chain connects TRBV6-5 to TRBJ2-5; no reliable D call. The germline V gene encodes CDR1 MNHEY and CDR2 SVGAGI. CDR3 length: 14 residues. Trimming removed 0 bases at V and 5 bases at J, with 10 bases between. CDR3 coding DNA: TGTGCCAGCAGTTACTCGAGGAAGCGCGAGACCCAGTACTTC. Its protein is CASSYSRKRETQYF.

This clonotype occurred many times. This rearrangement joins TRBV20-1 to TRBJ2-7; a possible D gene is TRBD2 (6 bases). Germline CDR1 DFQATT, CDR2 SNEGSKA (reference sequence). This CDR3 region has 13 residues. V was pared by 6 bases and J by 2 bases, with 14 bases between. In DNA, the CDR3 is TGCAGTGCAAACGGACTAAACGCCTACGAGCAGTACGTC. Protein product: CSANGLNAYEQYV.

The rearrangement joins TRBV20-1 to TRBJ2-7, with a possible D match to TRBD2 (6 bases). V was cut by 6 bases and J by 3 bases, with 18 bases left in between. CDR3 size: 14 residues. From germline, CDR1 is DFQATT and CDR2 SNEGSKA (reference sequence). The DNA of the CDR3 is TGCAGTGCGGGTCGGTCGGGGGTCCTCTACGAGCAGTACTTC. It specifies CSAGRSGVLYEQYF.

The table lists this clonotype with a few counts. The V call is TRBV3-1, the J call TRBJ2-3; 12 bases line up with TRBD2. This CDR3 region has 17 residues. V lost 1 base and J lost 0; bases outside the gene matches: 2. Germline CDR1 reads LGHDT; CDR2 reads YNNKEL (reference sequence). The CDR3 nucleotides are TGTGCCAGCAGCCAAGTGACTAGCGGGGGTAGCACAGATACGCAGTATTTT. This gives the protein CASSQVTSGGSTDTQYF.

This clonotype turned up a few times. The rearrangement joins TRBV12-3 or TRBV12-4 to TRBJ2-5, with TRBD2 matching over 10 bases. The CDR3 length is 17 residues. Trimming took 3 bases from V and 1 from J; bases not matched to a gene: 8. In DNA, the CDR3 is TGTGCCAGCAGTTTCTCGCCTAGCGGGGGATCCCAAGAGACCCAGTACTTC. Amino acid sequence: CASSFSPSGGSQETQYF.

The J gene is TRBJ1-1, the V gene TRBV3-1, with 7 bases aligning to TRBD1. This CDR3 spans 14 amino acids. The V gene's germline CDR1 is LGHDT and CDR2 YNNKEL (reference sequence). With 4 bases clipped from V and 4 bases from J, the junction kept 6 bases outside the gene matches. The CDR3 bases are TGTGCCAGCAGCCGCGCGACAGGGTTCACTGAAGCTTTCTTT. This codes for CASSRATGFTEAFF. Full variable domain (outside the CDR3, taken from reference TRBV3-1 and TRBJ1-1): DTAVSQTPKYLVTQMGNDKSIKCEQNLGHDTMYWYKQDSKKFLKIMFSYNNKELIINETVPNRFSPKSPDKAHLNLHINSLELGDSAVYFCASSRATGFTEAFFGQGTRLTVV.

The CDR3 DNA reads as TGTGCCAGCAGCGCCGGGACAGGGATGGCTGGGGCCAACGTCCTGACTTTC. Translating gives CASSAGTGMAGANVLTF. The chain joins TRBV7-7 to TRBJ2-6; 9 bases align to TRBD1. CDR1 is SSHAT, CDR2 FNYEAQ, per germline (reference sequence). CDR3 size: 17 residues. V trimming: 5 bases; J trimming: 2 bases; junction bases outside the gene matches: 7.